Each of the 4 T cell receptor beta chains below was sequenced from the same sample in a study of early T cells in non-severe SARS-CoV-2 infection. One entry per CDR3 protein, called by TCRdb with MiXCR from the 5' RACE reads. Of tens of thousands of distinct CDR3 sequences in the sample, roughly 5.7% were seen once. Sequencing used whole blood, obtained at baseline. The receptor set was obtained from an adult who was a healthcare worker with PCR-confirmed SARS-CoV-2 infection or an uninfected control (not recorded which).

This clonotype was observed at least ten times. The rearrangement links TRBV7-2 to TRBJ1-2; TRBD1 is a possible D gene (5 bases). Trimming removed 1 base from V and 7 bases from J, with 10 bases in between. Germline values: CDR1 SGHTA, CDR2 FQGNSA. The CDR3 has 13 amino acids. The CDR3 DNA is TGTGCCAGCAGCTTAGAAGGCAGGGCTGGCTACACCTTC. Translating gives CASSLEGRAGYTF.

At least ten counts were recorded for this clonotype. The chain carries TRBV7-3 and TRBJ2-1; D is unclear. CDR3 length equals 16 residues. V lost 5 bases, J lost 2 bases, and 16 bases lay in between. CDR1 is SGHTA and CDR2 is FQGTGA in the germline V gene. CDR3 sequence: CASSAGTDPAYNEQFF. CDR3 bases: TGTGCCAGCAGCGCCGGAACGGACCCCGCCTACAATGAGCAGTTCTTC.

The rearrangement joins TRBV11-2 to TRBJ1-4; maybe TRBD1 (6 bases). In germline, CDR1 is SGHAT, CDR2 FQNNGV. CDR3 length: 16 residues. Deletions cut 5 bases from V and 6 bases from J, with 19 bases between. CDR3 coding DNA: TGTGCCAGCAGCCTTTCGAGGGGGTGGAGTGATGAAAAACTGTTTTTT. Its protein product is CASSLSRGWSDEKLFF.

This clonotype was found a few times. V and J are TRBV6-1 and TRBJ2-2, with D uncertain. The CDR3 spans 13 residues. The V gene lost 7 bases and the J gene lost 0 bases, with 6 bases spanning the gap. The germline V gene encodes CDR1 MNHNS and CDR2 SASEGT. This CDR3 is CASIDPNTGELFF. CDR3 in DNA: TGTGCCAGCATAGACCCGAACACCGGGGAGCTGTTTTTT.